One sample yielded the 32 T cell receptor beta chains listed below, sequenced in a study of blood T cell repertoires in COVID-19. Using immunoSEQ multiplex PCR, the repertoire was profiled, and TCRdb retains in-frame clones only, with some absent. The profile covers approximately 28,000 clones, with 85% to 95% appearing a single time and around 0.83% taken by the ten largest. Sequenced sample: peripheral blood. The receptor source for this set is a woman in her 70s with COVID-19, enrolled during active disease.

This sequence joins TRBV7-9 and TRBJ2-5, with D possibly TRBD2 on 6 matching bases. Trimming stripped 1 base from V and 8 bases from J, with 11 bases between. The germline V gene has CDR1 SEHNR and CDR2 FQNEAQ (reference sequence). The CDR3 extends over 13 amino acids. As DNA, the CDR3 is TGTGCCAGCAGCTTAGAGACGGGGGAAACCCAGTACTTC. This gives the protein CASSLETGETQYF.

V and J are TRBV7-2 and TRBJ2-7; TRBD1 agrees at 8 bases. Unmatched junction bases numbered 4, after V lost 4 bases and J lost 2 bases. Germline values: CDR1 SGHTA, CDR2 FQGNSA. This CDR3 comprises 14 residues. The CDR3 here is CASSSWTGTYEQYF. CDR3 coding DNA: TGTGCCAGCAGCTCATGGACAGGGACCTACGAGCAGTACTTC.

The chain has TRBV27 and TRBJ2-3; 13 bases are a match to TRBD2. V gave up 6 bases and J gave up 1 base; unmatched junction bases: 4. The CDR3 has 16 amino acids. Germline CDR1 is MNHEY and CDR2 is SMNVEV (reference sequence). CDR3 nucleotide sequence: TGTGCCAGCAGCCTAGGACTAGCGGGAGGCACAGATACGCAGTATTTT. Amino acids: CASSLGLAGGTDTQYF.

The chain's CDR3 is CASSPNPGQEYEQYF. The CDR3 DNA is TGTGCCAGCTCACCAAATCCGGGACAAGAGTACGAGCAGTACTTC. The chain combines TRBV18 with TRBJ2-7; perhaps TRBD1 as D (6 bases). Germline CDR1 is KGHSH and CDR2 is LQKENI. This CDR3 contains 15 residues. Trimming shortened V by 2 bases and J by 4 bases, and 15 bases separated the two germline ends.

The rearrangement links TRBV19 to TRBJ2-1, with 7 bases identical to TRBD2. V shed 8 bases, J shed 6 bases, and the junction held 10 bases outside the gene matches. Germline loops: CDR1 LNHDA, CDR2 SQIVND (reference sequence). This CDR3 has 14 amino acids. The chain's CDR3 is CASRQAGVGNEQFF. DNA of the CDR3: TGTGCCAGTCGCCAGGCGGGAGTAGGCAATGAGCAGTTCTTC.

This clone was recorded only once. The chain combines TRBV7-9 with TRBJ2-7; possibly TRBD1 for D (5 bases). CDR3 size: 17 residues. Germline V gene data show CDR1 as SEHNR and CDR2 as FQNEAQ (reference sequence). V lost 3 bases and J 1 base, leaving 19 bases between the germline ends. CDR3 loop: CASSLFAAIGASYEQYF. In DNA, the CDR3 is TGTGCCAGCAGCTTGTTCGCAGCGATAGGGGCGTCCTACGAGCAGTACTTC.

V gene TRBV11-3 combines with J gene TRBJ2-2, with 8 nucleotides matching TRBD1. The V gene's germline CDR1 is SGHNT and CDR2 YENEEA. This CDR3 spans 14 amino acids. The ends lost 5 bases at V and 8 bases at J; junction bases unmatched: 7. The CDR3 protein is CASSADRGSGELFF. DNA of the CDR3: TGTGCCAGCAGCGCCGACAGGGGTTCAGGGGAGCTGTTTTTT.

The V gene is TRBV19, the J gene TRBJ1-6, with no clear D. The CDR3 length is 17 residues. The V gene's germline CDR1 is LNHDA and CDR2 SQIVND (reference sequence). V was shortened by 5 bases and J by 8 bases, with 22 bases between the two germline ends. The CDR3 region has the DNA TGTGCCAGTAGTTCCCTCCATCGGAGCGAGGAAGATTCACCCCTCCACTTT. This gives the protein CASSSLHRSEEDSPLHF.

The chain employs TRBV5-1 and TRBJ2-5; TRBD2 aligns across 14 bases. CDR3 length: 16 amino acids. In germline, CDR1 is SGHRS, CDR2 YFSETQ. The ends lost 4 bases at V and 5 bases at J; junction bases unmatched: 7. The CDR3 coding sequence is TGCGCCAGCAGCGCGACTAGCGGGAGGGCCTGGGAGACCCAGTACTTC. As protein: CASSATSGRAWETQYF.

This CDR3 reads CASSLALQGARGNTIYF. CDR3 nucleotide sequence: TGCGCCAGCAGCTTGGCATTGCAGGGGGCGCGAGGAAACACCATATATTTT. V is TRBV5-1 and J is TRBJ1-3; 8 bases line up with TRBD1. Germline V lookup: CDR1 SGHRS, CDR2 YFSETQ. The CDR3 is 17 amino acids. Trimming removed 0 bases from V and 4 bases from J; junction bases left unmatched: 9.

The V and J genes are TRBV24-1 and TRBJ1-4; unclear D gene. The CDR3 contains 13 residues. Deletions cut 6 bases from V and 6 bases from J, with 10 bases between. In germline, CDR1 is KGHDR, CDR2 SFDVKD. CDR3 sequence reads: CATSRGEDEKLFF. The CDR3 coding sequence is TGTGCCACCAGTCGGGGAGAGGATGAAAAACTGTTTTTT.

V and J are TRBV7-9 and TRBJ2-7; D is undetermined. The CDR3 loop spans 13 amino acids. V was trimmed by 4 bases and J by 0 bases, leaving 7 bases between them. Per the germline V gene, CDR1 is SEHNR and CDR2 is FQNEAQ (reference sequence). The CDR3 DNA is TGTGCCAGCAGCTCGCGGAGCTCCTACGAGCAGTACTTC. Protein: CASSSRSSYEQYF.

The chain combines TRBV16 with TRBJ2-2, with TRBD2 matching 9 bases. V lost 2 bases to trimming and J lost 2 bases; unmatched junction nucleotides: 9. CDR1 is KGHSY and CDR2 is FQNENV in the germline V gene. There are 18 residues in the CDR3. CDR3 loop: CASSQLAGGPGNTGELFF. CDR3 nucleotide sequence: TGTGCCAGCAGCCAACTGGCGGGAGGGCCCGGAAACACCGGGGAGCTGTTTTTT.

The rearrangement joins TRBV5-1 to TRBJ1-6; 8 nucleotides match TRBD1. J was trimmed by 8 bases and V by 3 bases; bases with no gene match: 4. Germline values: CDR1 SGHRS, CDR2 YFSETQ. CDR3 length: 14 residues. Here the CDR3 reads CASSWTGRDSPLHF. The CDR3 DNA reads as TGCGCCAGCAGCTGGACAGGGCGGGATTCACCCCTCCACTTT.

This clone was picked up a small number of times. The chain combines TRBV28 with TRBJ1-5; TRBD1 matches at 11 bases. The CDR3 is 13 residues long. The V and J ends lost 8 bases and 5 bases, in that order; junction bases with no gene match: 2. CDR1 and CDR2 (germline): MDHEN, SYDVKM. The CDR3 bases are TGTGCCAGCCGGGACAGGGGGGATCAGCCCCAGCATTTT. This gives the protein CASRDRGDQPQHF. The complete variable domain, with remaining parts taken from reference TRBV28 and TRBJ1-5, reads DVKVTQSSRYLVKRTGEKVFLECVQDMDHENMFWYRQDPGLGLRLIYFSYDVKMKEKGDIPEGYSVSREKKERFSLILESASTNQTSMYLCASRDRGDQPQHFGDGTRLSIL.

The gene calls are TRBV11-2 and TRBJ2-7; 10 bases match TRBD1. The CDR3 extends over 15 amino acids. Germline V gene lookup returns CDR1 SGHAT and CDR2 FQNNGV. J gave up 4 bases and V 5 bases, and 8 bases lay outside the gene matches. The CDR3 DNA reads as TGTGCCAGCAGCCGCGAACCGGGACAGGGGTACGAGCAGTACTTC. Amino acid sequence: CASSREPGQGYEQYF.

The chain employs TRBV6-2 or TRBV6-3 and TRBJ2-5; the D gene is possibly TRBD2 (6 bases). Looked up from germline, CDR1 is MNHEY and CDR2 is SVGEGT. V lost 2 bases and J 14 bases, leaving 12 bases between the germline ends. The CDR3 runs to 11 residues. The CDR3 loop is CASSYRTILYF. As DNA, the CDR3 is TGTGCCAGCAGTTACCGGACTATCCTATACTTC.

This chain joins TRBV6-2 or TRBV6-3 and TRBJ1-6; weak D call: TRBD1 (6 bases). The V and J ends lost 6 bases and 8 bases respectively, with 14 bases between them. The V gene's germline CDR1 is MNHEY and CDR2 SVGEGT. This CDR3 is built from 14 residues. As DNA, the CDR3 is TGTGCCAGCAGCCCTGGACAGTATGATTCACCCCTCCACTTT. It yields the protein CASSPGQYDSPLHF.

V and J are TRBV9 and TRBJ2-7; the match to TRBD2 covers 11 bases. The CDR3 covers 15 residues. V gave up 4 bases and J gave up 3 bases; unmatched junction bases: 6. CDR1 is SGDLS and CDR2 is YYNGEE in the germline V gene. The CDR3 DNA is TGTGCCAGCAGCACCGGGACTAGCGGTATCTACGAGCAGTACTTC. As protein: CASSTGTSGIYEQYF. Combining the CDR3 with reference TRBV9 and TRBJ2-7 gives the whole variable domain DSGVTQTPKHLITATGQRVTLRCSPRSGDLSVYWYQQSLDQGLQFLIQYYNGEERAKGNILERFSAQQFPDLHSELNLSSLELGDSALYFCASSTGTSGIYEQYFGPGTRLTVT.

In nucleotides, the CDR3 is TGCGCCAGCAGCTTCGTGAGACCGGGACAGGGATCCTACGAGCAGTACTTC. This translates into CASSFVRPGQGSYEQYF. This chain links TRBV5-1 with TRBJ2-7; 9 positions agree with TRBD1. The J segment lost 1 base and the V segment lost 2 bases, leaving 10 bases of the junction unmatched. Per germline, CDR1 SGHRS and CDR2 YFSETQ. CDR3 length: 17 amino acids.

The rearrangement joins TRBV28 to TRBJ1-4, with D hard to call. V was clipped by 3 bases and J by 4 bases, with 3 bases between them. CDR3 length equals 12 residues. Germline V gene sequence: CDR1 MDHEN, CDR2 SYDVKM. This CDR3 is CASSFFNEKLFF. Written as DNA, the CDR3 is TGTGCCAGCAGTTTCTTTAATGAAAAACTGTTTTTT.

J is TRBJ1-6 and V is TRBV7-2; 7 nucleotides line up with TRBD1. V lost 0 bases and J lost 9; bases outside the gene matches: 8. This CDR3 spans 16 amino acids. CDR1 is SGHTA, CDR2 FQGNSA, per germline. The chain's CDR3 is CASSLAMGTASSPLHF. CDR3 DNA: TGTGCCAGCAGCTTAGCGATGGGGACAGCCAGTTCACCCCTCCACTTT.

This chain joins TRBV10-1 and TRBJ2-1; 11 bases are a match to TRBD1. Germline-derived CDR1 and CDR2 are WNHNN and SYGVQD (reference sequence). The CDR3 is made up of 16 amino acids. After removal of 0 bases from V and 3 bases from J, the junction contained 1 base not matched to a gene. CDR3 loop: CASSESGQGGYNEQFF. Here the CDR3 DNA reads TGCGCCAGCAGTGAGTCGGGACAGGGGGGCTACAATGAGCAGTTCTTC.

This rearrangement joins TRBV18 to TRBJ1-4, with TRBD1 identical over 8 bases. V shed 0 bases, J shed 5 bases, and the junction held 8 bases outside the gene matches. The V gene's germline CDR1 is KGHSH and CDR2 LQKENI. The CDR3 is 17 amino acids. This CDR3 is CASSPPTGQGRNEKLFF. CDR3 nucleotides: TGTGCCAGCTCACCACCGACCGGACAGGGCCGAAATGAAAAACTGTTTTTT.

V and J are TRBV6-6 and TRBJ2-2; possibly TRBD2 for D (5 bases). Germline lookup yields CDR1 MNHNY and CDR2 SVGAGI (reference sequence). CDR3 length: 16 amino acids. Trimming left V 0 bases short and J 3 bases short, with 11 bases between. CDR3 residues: CASSYSGDLDTGELFF. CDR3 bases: TGTGCCAGCAGTTACTCCGGGGATTTGGACACCGGGGAGCTGTTTTTT.

This chain's CDR3 is CSVSPGQINIQYF. The CDR3 DNA is TGCAGCGTCAGTCCGGGACAGATAAACATTCAGTACTTC. The chain combines TRBV29-1 with TRBJ2-4; TRBD1 agrees at 7 bases. CDR1 is SQVTM and CDR2 is ANQGSEA in the germline V gene. V trimming: 6 bases; J trimming: 6 bases; junction bases outside the gene matches: 8. The CDR3 totals 13 residues.

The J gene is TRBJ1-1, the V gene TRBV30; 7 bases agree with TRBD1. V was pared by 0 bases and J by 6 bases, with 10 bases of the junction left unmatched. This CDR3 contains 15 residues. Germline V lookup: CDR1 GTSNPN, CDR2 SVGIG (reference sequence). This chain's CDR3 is CAWSVSDRVSAEAFF. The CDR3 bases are TGTGCCTGGAGTGTTAGTGACAGGGTGAGCGCTGAAGCTTTCTTT.

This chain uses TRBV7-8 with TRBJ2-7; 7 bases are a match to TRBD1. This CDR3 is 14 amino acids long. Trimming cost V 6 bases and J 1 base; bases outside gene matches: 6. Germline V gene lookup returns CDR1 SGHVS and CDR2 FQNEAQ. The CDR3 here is CASSRTGTSYEQYF. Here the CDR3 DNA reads TGTGCCAGCAGTCGGACAGGCACATCCTACGAGCAGTACTTC.

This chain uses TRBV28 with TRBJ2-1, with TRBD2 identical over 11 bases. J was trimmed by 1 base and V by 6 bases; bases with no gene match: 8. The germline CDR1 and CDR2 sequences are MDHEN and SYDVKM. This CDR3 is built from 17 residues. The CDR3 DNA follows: TGTGCCAGCAGACTAGCGGGAGAAGTTGGGTCCTACAATGAGCAGTTCTTC. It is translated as CASRLAGEVGSYNEQFF.

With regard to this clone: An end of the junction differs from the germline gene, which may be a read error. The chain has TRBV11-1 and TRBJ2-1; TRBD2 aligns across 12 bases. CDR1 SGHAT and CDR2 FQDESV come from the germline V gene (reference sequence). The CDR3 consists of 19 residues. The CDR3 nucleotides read TGTGCCAGCAGCCTAGCGGGAGGGCCGGGGGTTGGCTCCTACAATGAGCAGTTCTTC. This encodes CASSLAGGPGVGSYNEQFF.

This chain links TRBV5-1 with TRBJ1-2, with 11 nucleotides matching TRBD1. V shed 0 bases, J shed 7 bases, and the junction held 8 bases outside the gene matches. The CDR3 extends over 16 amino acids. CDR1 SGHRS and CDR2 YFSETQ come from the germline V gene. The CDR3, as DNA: TGCGCCAGCAGCTTGGACGGACAGGGGGCGGAGGGTGGCTACACCTTC. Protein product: CASSLDGQGAEGGYTF.

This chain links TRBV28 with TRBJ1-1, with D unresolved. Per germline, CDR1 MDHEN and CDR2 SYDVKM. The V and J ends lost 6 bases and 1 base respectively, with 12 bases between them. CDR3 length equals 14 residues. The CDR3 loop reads CASRVRLTNTEAFF. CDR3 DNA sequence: TGTGCCAGCAGGGTTAGACTGACGAACACTGAAGCTTTCTTT.